These T cell receptor beta chains were read from a single sample in a study of blood T cell repertoires in COVID-19. Assay used: immunoSEQ multiplex PCR; TCRdb lists only in-frame clones, some missing. The sample lists approximately 300,000 clones, 90% occurring once. Material for sequencing was peripheral blood. These receptor sequences come from a woman in her thirties or forties with COVID-19, enrolled during active disease. Each CDR3 is given with its conserved first and last residue. The order of the fields is D gene, V gene, clone size, J gene, CDR3 protein, CDR3 DNA. The D gene is left open where the match is weak. Some rows have no size entry. The others give once, few or many, or a class for an expanded clone.

>NA|TRBV7-3|NA|TRBJ1-2
CASSWEGTRNTNYGYTF
TGTGCCAGCAGCTGGGAGGGGACCCGAAATACTAACTATGGCTACACCTTC
>TRBD1|TRBV27|NA|TRBJ1-2
CASSLFGTEGYYGYTF
TGTGCCAGCAGTTTATTTGGGACAGAGGGGTATTATGGCTACACCTTC
>NA|TRBV30|NA|TRBJ2-2
CAWRQLPQRADWVTDTGELFF
TGTGCCTGGAGGCAATTACCGCAAAGGGCGGACTGGGTTACGGACACCGGGGAGCTGTTTTTT
>NA|TRBV6-5|NA|TRBJ2-2
CASSYPGLPGELFF
TGTGCCAGCAGTTACCCCGGGTTACCCGGGGAGCTGTTTTTT
>TRBD1|TRBV6-4|NA|TRBJ1-1
CASSRTGQNTEAFF
TGTGCCAGCAGTCGGACAGGTCAGAACACTGAAGCTTTCTTT
>TRBD2|TRBV5-1|NA|TRBJ2-7
CASSPNGLAGGRGTYEQYF
TGCGCCAGCAGCCCTAATGGACTAGCGGGAGGCCGTGGCACTTACGAGCAGTACTTC
>TRBD2|TRBV27|NA|TRBJ2-7
CASSLSGGIKYF
TGTGCCAGCAGTTTATCGGGGGGGATAAAGTACTTC
>TRBD1|TRBV24-1|NA|TRBJ1-3
CATSETGGRLGNTIYF
TGTGCCACCAGTGAGACAGGGGGCAGGCTTGGAAACACCATATATTTT
>NA|TRBV30|NA|TRBJ1-6
CAWSRGTRPNYNSPLHF
TGTGCCTGGAGTAGGGGGACCCGTCCTAATTATAATTCACCCCTCCACTTT
>NA|TRBV3-1/TRBV3-2|NA|TRBJ1-1
CASSQESSLMNTEAFF
TGTGCCAGCAGCCAAGAGAGCTCTCTCATGAACACTGAAGCTTTCTTT
>NA|TRBV6-4|NA|TRBJ2-3
CASSDRSTDTQYF
TGTGCCAGCAGTGACCGTTCGACAGATACGCAGTATTTT
>NA|TRBV28|NA|TRBJ1-2
CASSSTGRGSGYTF
TGTGCCAGCAGTTCGACCGGGCGGGGCTCCGGCTACACCTTC
>NA|TRBV6-5|few|TRBJ1-1
CASSPRGGGITEAFF
TGTGCCAGCAGTCCTCGAGGGGGGGGCATAACTGAAGCTTTCTTT
>TRBD1|TRBV5-4|NA|TRBJ2-1
CASSRTGDNEQFF
TGTGCCAGCAGCAGAACAGGGGATAATGAGCAGTTCTTC
>NA|TRBV5-1|NA|TRBJ2-7
CASRRDSHYEQYF
TGCGCCAGCAGGCGGGACAGCCACTACGAGCAGTACTTC
>NA|TRBV7-2|NA|TRBJ1-6
CASSSIGWGRVGSPLHF
TGTGCCAGCAGTTCGATAGGGTGGGGGCGAGTGGGGTCACCCCTCCACTTT
>TRBD2|TRBV30|NA|TRBJ2-3
CAWSVGTSGGADTQYF
TGTGCCTGGAGTGTAGGGACTAGCGGAGGCGCAGATACGCAGTATTTT
>TRBD1|TRBV6-6|NA|TRBJ1-2
CASAQRGQDYGYTF
TGTGCCAGCGCCCAGCGCGGACAGGACTATGGCTACACCTTC
>TRBD2|TRBV28|NA|TRBJ2-7
CASTRGVTTYEQYF
TGTGCCAGCACTCGGGGGGTCACGACCTACGAGCAGTACTTC
>NA|TRBV4-1|NA|TRBJ2-1
CASSQGNGRGRGNEQFF
TGCGCCAGCAGCCAAGGAAACGGGCGGGGGCGTGGCAATGAGCAGTTCTTC
>TRBD2|TRBV5-1|once|TRBJ2-5
CASSLGTSVPETQYF
TGCGCCAGCAGCTTGGGGACTAGCGTCCCAGAGACCCAGTACTTC
>TRBD1|TRBV4-3|NA|TRBJ2-6
CASSQDLKGAVAGANVLTF
TGCGCCAGCAGCCAAGATCTGAAGGGGGCAGTGGCTGGGGCCAACGTCCTGACTTTC
>TRBD2|TRBV10-3|NA|TRBJ2-1
CAISEISGGIYNEQFF
TGTGCCATCAGTGAGATTAGCGGGGGAATCTACAATGAGCAGTTCTTC
>NA|TRBV7-2|NA|TRBJ2-2
CASSEIQAGELFF
TGTGCCAGCAGCGAGATCCAGGCCGGGGAGCTGTTTTTT
>NA|TRBV28|once|TRBJ1-1
CASSPRTENTEAFF
TGTGCCAGCAGCCCCCGGACAGAGAACACTGAAGCTTTCTTT
>NA|TRBV27|once|TRBJ2-7
CASSLYGDTYEQYF
TGTGCCAGCAGTTTATATGGGGACACCTACGAGCAGTACTTC
>NA|TRBV5-1|NA|TRBJ1-1
CASSFTAGPNTEAFF
TGCGCCAGCAGCTTTACGGCAGGGCCGAACACTGAAGCTTTCTTT
>TRBD1|TRBV27|NA|TRBJ2-1
CASSRDRVTNEQFF
TGTGCCAGCAGCCGGGACAGGGTAACCAATGAGCAGTTCTTC
>NA|TRBV19|NA|TRBJ2-1
CASSLGLLTEQFF
TGTGCCAGTAGTTTAGGGCTCCTCACCGAGCAGTTCTTC
>NA|TRBV11-2|NA|TRBJ1-2
CASSLDILSDGYTF
TGTGCCAGCAGCTTAGATATCCTATCGGATGGCTACACCTTC
>NA|TRBV15|NA|TRBJ2-7
CATSRDLQGYHEQYF
TGTGCCACCAGCAGAGATTTGCAGGGTTACCACGAGCAGTACTTC
>TRBD2|TRBV29-1|NA|TRBJ2-1
CSVDTRLAEQFF
TGCAGCGTTGACACTCGACTAGCGGAGCAGTTCTTC
>NA|TRBV27|once|TRBJ2-5
CASSLRGSKTQYF
TGTGCCAGCAGTTTACGGGGGAGCAAGACCCAGTACTTC
>NA|TRBV5-5|NA|TRBJ1-2
CASSLVPQGYGYTF
TGTGCCAGCAGCTTGGTCCCACAGGGCTATGGCTACACCTTC
>NA|TRBV28|NA|TRBJ1-5
CASSQARRGNQPQHF
TGTGCCAGCAGTCAGGCACGACGTGGCAATCAGCCCCAGCATTTT
>TRBD2|TRBV28|NA|TRBJ2-5
CASSLMAGGGETQYF
TGTGCCAGCAGTTTAATGGCGGGAGGGGGAGAGACCCAGTACTTC
>NA|TRBV3-1/TRBV3-2|NA|TRBJ1-6
CASSQGLSRAGHNSPLHF
TGTGCCAGCAGCCAAGGACTCTCTCGGGCAGGGCATAATTCACCCCTCCACTTT
>NA|TRBV5-1|NA|TRBJ1-6
CASSLEQNSPLHF
TGCGCCAGCAGCTTGGAACAGAATTCACCCCTCCACTTT
>TRBD1|TRBV28|NA|TRBJ1-1
CASSFEGRGWTEAFF
TGTGCCAGCAGTTTCGAGGGCAGGGGGTGGACTGAAGCTTTCTTT
>TRBD1|TRBV4-3|NA|TRBJ1-2
CASSQSTGTGGGYTF
TGCGCCAGCAGCCAATCCACCGGGACAGGGGGTGGCTACACCTTC
>NA|TRBV3-1/TRBV3-2|once|TRBJ2-1
CASSPTSPQLFF
TGTGCCAGCAGCCCTACTAGTCCCCAGCTGTTCTTC
>TRBD2|TRBV3-1/TRBV3-2|NA|TRBJ2-1
CASSRKGLAQINEQFF
TGTGCCAGCAGCCGTAAGGGACTAGCTCAGATCAATGAGCAGTTCTTC
>NA|TRBV27|NA|TRBJ1-6
CASSRGVGSPLHF
TGTGCCAGCAGCCGGGGGGTGGGTTCACCCCTCCACTTT
>NA|TRBV19|NA|TRBJ2-2
CASSVRTGELFF
TGTGCCAGTAGTGTCAGGACCGGGGAGCTGTTTTTT
>NA|TRBV12-2|NA|TRBJ2-1
CASRPGLAGVRTPVYNEQFF
TGTGCAAGTCGCCCCGGACTAGCGGGCGTAAGGACCCCCGTCTACAATGAGCAGTTCTTC